This is a list of T cell receptor beta chains from one sample in a study of cytomegalovirus exposure and HLA in healthy donors. Profiled with immunoSEQ multiplex PCR; TCRdb holds only in-frame clones, not every one. The data hold roughly 150,000 clones, with 60% to 80% observed a single time. Sequencing was performed on PBMCs. These receptors originate from a young man in good health and CMV-seropositive. Both conserved end residues are part of each CDR3.

j_call | v_call | cdr3_aa
TRBJ2-6 | TRBV30 | CAWRPLGQGSVVGANVLTF
TRBJ1-4 | TRBV5-1 | CASSDGQEKLFF
TRBJ1-5 | TRBV19 | CASSMARGGGSNQPQHF
TRBJ1-1 | TRBV28 | CATTSTKGAPGVAFF
TRBJ2-2 | TRBV4-1 | CASSQEGLADQRRELFF
TRBJ2-3 | TRBV7-2 | CASSLGRLATTDTQYF
TRBJ2-2 | TRBV7-3 | CASSASTGFLTGELFF
TRBJ2-3 | TRBV19 | CASSLASDTQYF
TRBJ2-3 | TRBV28 | CASRPGGSTDTQYF
TRBJ1-1 | TRBV27 | CASTDSRNTEAFF
TRBJ2-1 | TRBV4-1 | CASSQVDLGLSYNEQFF
TRBJ2-1 | TRBV18 | CASSPDKFSLREQFF
TRBJ1-2 | TRBV27 | CASSLWGRAEDGYTF
TRBJ2-1 | TRBV7-2 | CASSRQGVSYNEQFF
TRBJ2-7 | TRBV9 | CASSPNPPGLAETYEQYF
TRBJ2-2 | TRBV9 | CASSVARTSGRNGELFF
TRBJ2-7 | TRBV30 | CAWSAKPGTGKVGAYEEQYF
TRBJ2-1 | TRBV7-3 | CASSLEAWSNEQFF
TRBJ1-2 | TRBV18 | CASSPSRGENYGYTF
TRBJ2-1 | TRBV6-1 | CASVGRGLVNEQFF
TRBJ2-1 | TRBV28 | CASSSPTSGTYNEQFF
TRBJ2-7 | TRBV7-8 | CASSLRGGHYEQYF